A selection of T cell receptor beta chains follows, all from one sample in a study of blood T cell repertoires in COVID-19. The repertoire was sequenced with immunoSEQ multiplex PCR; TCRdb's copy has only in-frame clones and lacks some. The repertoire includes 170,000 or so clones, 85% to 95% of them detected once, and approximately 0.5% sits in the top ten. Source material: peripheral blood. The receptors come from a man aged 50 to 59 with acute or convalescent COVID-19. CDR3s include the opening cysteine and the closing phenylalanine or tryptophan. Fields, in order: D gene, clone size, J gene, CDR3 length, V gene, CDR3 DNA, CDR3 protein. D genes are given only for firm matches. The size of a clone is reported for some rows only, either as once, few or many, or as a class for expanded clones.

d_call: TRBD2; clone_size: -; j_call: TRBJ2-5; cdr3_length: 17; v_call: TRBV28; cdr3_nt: TGTGCCAGCAGTCCACCCTCAGCGGGGGGCCCGCAAGAGACCCAGTACTTC; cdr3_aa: CASSPPSAGGPQETQYF
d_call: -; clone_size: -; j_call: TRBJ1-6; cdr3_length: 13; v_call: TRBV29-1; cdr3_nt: TGCAGCGTTGAAACGGGACAAGGGTCACCCCTCCACTTT; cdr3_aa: CSVETGQGSPLHF
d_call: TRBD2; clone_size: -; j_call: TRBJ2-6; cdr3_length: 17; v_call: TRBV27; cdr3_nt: TGTGCCAGCAGCGGGACTAGCGGATACTCTGGGGCCAACGTCCTGACTTTC; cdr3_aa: CASSGTSGYSGANVLTF
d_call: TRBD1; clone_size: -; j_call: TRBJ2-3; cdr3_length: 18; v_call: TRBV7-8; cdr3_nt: TGTGCCAGCAGCCTAAGACAGGGAAGAACTACTAGCACAGATACGCAGTATTTT; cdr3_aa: CASSLRQGRTTSTDTQYF
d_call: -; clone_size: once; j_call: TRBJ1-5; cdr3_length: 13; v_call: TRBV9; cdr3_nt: TGTGCCAGCGGGGGGGAGGTGGGTCAGCCCCAGCATTTT; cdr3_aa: CASGGEVGQPQHF
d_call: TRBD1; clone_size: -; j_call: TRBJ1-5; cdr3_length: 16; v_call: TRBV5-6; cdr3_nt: TGTGCCAGCAGCTTGGCCGAGCAGGGGGGACGGGCGCCCCAGCATTTT; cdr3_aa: CASSLAEQGGRAPQHF
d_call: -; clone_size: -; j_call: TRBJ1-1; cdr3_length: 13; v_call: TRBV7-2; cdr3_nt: TGTGCCAGCAGCTCTGGGCCGAACACTGAAGCTTTCTTT; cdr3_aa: CASSSGPNTEAFF
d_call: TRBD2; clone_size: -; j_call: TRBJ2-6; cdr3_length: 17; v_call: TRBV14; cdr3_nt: TGTGCCAGCAGCCACGGGGAGGGGAGATCCGGGGCCAACGTCCTGACTTTC; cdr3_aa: CASSHGEGRSGANVLTF
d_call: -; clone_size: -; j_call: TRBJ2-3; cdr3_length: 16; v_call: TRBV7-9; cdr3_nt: TGTGCCAGCAGCCCTGGGGACTTTTCACGGGCAGATACGCAGTATTTT; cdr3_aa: CASSPGDFSRADTQYF
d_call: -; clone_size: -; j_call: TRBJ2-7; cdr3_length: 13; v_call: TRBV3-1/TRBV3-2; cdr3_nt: TGTGCCAGCAGCCAAAACTCCCCGGGCGAGCAGTACTTC; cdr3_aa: CASSQNSPGEQYF
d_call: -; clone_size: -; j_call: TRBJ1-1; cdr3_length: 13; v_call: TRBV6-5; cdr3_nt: TGTGCCAGCGCACAGTTCATGAACACTGAAGCTTTCTTT; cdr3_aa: CASAQFMNTEAFF
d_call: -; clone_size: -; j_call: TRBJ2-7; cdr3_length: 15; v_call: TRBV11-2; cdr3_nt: TGTGCCAGCAGCTCCACAGTGGCAGCGGCCTACGAGCAGTACTTC; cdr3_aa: CASSSTVAAAYEQYF
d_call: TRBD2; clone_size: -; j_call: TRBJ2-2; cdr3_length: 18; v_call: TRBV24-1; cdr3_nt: TGTGCCACCAGTGACCCCCGGACTAGCGGGTGGAACACCGGGGAGCTGTTTTTT; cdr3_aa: CATSDPRTSGWNTGELFF
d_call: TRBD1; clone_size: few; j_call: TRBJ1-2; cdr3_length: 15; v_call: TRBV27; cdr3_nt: TGTGCCAGTGCGACAGGGGGCAGGCCTAACTATGGCTACACCTTC; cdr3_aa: CASATGGRPNYGYTF
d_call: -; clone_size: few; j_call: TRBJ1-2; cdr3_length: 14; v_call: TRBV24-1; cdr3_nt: TGTGCCACCAGTGATGGTGGGGGCGACTATGGCTACACCTTC; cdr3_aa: CATSDGGGDYGYTF
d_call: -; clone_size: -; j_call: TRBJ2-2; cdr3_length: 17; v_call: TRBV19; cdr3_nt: TGTGCCAGTACCCCCCCCGCGGCGGGCAGGAACACCGGGGAGCTGTTTTTT; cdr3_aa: CASTPPAAGRNTGELFF
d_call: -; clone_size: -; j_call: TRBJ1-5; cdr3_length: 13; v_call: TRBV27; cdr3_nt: TGTGCCAGCAGTTTATCGCGGGATCAGCCCCAGCATTTT; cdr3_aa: CASSLSRDQPQHF
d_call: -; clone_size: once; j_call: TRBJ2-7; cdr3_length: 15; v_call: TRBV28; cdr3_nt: TGTGCCAGCAGTTTATGGATGGGGGCAGGGTACGAGCAGTACTTC; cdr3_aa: CASSLWMGAGYEQYF
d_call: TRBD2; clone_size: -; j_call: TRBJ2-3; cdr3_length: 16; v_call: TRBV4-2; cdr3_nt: TGTGCCAGCAGCCAAACAAGCGGGGGGCAAACAGATACGCAGTATTTT; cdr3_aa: CASSQTSGGQTDTQYF
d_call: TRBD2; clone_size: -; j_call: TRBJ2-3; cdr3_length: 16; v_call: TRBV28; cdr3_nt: TGTGCCAGCAGTCCCTTGGTGGGAGGGCCTGTAGATACGCAGTATTTT; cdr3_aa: CASSPLVGGPVDTQYF
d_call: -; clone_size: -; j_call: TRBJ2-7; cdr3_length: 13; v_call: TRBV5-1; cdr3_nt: TGCGCCAGCAGCTTGGTCTATCCGGGCGAGCAGTACTTC; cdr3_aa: CASSLVYPGEQYF
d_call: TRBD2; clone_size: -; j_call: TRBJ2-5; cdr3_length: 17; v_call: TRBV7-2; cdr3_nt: TGTGCCAGCAGCTCGGCATCAAGGGTGACTAGCCGGGAGACCCAGTACTTC; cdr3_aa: CASSSASRVTSRETQYF
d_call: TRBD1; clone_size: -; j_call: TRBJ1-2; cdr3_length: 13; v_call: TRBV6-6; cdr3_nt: TGTGCCAGCAGTCCGGGGACAGGGTCCCACTACACCTTC; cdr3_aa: CASSPGTGSHYTF
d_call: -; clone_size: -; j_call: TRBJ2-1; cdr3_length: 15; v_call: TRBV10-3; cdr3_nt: TGTGCCATCGGGAACAGGGACCCCAAAGACAATGAGCAGTTCTTC; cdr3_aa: CAIGNRDPKDNEQFF
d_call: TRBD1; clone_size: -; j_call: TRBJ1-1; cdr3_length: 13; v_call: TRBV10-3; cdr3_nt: TGTGCCATCAGCGCGACAGGGGGCACTGAAGCTTTCTTT; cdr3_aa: CAISATGGTEAFF
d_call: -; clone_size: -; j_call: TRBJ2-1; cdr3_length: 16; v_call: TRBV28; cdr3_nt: TGTGCCAGCAGTCCCTCCTCCAGCGGCTCCTACAATGAGCAGTTCTTC; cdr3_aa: CASSPSSSGSYNEQFF
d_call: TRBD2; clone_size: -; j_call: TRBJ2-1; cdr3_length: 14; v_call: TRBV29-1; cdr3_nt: TGCAGCGCCGGGACTAGCGGGAGGAGCGATGAGCAGTTCTTC; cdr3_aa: CSAGTSGRSDEQFF
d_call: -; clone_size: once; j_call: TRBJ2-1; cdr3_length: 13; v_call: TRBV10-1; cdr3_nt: TGCGCCAGCAGTGAGAGCCGGGAGCAAGGACTGATCTTC; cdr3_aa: CASSESREQGLIF
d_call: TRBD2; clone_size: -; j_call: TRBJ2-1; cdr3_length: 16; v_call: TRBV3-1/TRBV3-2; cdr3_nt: TGTGCCAGCAGCCAAGATCAACTAGCGGCCTACAATGAGCAGTTCTTC; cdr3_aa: CASSQDQLAAYNEQFF
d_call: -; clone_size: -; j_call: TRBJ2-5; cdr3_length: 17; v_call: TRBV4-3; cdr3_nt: TGCGCCAGCAGCCAAGATGGAACGGGGGGCAACCAAGAGACCCAGTACTTC; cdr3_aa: CASSQDGTGGNQETQYF
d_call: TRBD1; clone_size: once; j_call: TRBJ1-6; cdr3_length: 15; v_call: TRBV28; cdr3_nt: TGTGCCAGCAGTTATTCAGGGGGAGGCAATTCACCCCTCCACTTT; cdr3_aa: CASSYSGGGNSPLHF
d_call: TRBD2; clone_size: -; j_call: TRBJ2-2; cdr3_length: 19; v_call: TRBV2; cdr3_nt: TGTGCCAGCAGTGATTTGGGACTAGCGGGGGGGCCTCAAACCGGGGAGCTGTTTTTT; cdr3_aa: CASSDLGLAGGPQTGELFF
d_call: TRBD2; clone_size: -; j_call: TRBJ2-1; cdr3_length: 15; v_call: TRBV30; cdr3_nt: TGTGCCTGGGAGGAACTAGCGGGAGCCTACAATGAGCAGTTCTTC; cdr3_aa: CAWEELAGAYNEQFF
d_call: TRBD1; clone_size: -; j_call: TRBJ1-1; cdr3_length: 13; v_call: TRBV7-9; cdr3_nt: TGTGCCAGCCATTCAGGGGGCTGGACTGAAGCTTTCTTT; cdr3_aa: CASHSGGWTEAFF
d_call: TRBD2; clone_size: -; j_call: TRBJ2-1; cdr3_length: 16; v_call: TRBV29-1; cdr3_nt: TGCAGCGTCGCGTGGTTAGCGGGGGTTTCCTACAATGAGCAGTTCTTC; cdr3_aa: CSVAWLAGVSYNEQFF
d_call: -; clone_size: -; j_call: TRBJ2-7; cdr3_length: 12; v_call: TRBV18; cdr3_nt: TGTGCCAGCTCACTCTCAGACTACGAGCAGTACTTC; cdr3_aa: CASSLSDYEQYF
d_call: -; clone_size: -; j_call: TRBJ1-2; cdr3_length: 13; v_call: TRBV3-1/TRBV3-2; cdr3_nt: TGTGCCAGCAGTCAGAGGACAGACTATGGCTACACCTTC; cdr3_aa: CASSQRTDYGYTF
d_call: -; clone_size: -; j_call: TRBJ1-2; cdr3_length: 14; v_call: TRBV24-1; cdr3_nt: TGTGCCACCAGTGATTACAAGACGGGCTATGGCTACACCTTC; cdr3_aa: CATSDYKTGYGYTF
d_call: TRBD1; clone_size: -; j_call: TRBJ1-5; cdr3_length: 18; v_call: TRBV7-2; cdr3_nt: TGTGCCAGCAGCGACCACTGGACAGGGGGAACGGTCAATCAGCCCCAGCATTTT; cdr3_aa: CASSDHWTGGTVNQPQHF
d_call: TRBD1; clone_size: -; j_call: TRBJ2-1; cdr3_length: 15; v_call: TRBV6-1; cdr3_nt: TGTGCCAGCAGTGAAGCGCTTCGACAGGGGGTCGAGCAGTTCTTC; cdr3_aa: CASSEALRQGVEQFF
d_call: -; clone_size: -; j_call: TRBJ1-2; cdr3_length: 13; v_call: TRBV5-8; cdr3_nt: TGTGCCAGCAAATTTTCTCTGGTAGATGGCTACACCTTC; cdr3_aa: CASKFSLVDGYTF
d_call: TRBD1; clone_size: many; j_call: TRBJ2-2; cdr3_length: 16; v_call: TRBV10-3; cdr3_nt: TGTGCCATCAGGAATGACAGGGCCCTAGATACCGGGGAGCTGTTTTTT; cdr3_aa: CAIRNDRALDTGELFF
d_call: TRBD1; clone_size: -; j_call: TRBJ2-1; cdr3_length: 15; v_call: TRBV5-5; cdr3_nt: TGTGCCAGCAGAGTCCCAACAGGGGACTACAATGAGCAGTTCTTC; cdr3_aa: CASRVPTGDYNEQFF
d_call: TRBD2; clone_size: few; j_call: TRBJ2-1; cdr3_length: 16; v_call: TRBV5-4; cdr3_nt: TGTGCCAGCAGCCCCCGTGGGGGGGGAGTGGGGAATGAGCAGTTCTTC; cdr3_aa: CASSPRGGGVGNEQFF
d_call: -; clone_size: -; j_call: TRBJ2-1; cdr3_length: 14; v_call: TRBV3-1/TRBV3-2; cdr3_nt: TGTGCCAGCAGCCGGGGGCCCGCCTACAATGAGCAGTTCTTC; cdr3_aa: CASSRGPAYNEQFF
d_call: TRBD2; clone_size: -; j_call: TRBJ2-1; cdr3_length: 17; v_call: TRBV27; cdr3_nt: TGTGCCAGCAGTCTAAGACTAGCGGGTAGCTCCTACAATGAGCAGTTCTTC; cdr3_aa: CASSLRLAGSSYNEQFF
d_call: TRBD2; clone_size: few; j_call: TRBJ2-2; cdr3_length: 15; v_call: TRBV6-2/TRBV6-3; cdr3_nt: TGTGCCAGCAGTCTGGGACTAGAAAACACCGGGGAGCTGTTTTTT; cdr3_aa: CASSLGLENTGELFF